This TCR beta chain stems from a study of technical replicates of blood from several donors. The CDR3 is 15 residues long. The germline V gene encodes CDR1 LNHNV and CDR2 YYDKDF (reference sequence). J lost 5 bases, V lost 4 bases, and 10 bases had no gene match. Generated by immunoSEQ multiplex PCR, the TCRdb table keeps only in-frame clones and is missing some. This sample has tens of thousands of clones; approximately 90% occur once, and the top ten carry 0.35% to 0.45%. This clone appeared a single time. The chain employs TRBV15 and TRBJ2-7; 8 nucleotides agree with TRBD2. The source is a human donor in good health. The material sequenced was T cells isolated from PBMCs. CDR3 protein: CATSTGGLASHEQYF. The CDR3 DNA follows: TGTGCCACCAGCACAGGAGGACTAGCTTCGCACGAGCAGTACTTC. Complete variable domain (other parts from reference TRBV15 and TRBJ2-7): DAMVIQNPRYQVTQFGKPVTLSCSQTLNHNVMYWYQQKSSQAPKLLFHYYDKDFNNEADTPDNFQSRRPNTSFCFLDIRSPGLGDTAMYLCATSTGGLASHEQYFGPGTRLTVT.